Each of the 30 T cell receptor beta chains below was sequenced from the same sample in a study of control samples from healthy donors and cancer patients. Clones were read by immunoSEQ multiplex PCR, and TCRdb kept only the in-frame ones, dropping some. The sample holds roughly 370,000 clones, around nine tenths seen once. Sequenced material: PBMCs. The origin of the receptors is a man aged 35-49 years with head and neck cancer.

In DNA, the CDR3 is TGTGCCATCAGTGAGTCACCCACAGGGGTCGGCGGCTACACCTTC. It translates to CAISESPTGVGGYTF. The chain recombines TRBV10-3 with TRBJ1-2, with 7 positions matching TRBD1. Germline assignment: CDR1 ENHRY and CDR2 SYGVKD. The CDR3 is made up of 15 amino acids. V lost 0 bases, J lost 8 bases, and 9 bases stayed unmatched.

This clone was seen once. The V and J genes are TRBV2 and TRBJ2-2; possibly TRBD2 for D (5 bases). CDR1 SNHLY and CDR2 FYNNEI come from the germline V gene. There are 14 residues in the CDR3. Trimming took 2 bases from V and 5 from J, leaving 9 bases between them. The CDR3: CASSEIRDTGELFF. In DNA, the CDR3 is TGTGCCAGCAGTGAAATCCGGGATACCGGGGAGCTGTTTTTT.

This clone is a singleton in its sample. The chain joins TRBV7-9 to TRBJ1-4, with 8 bases fitting TRBD1. This CDR3 is built from 16 residues. Germline-derived CDR1 and CDR2 are SEHNR and FQNEAQ (reference sequence). V shed 5 bases, J shed 7 bases, and the junction held 12 bases outside the gene matches. This CDR3 reads CASSPRAGQEIEKLFF. CDR3 bases: TGTGCCAGCAGCCCAAGAGCGGGACAGGAGATTGAAAAACTGTTTTTT.

This chain links TRBV4-2 with TRBJ1-6; 9 nucleotides line up with TRBD1. The CDR3 is 15 amino acids. The V gene end was trimmed by 1 base and the J gene end by 12 bases; junction bases not matched to a gene: 7. Per the germline V gene, CDR1 is LGHNA and CDR2 is YNFKEQ. CDR3: CASSQGLGTGKPLHF. The CDR3 region has the DNA TGTGCCAGCAGCCAAGGTTTGGGGACAGGGAAACCCCTCCACTTT.

This clone was picked up one time. The V gene is TRBV3-1 (or the pseudogene TRBV3-2), the J gene TRBJ2-1, with 7 positions matching TRBD2. The ends lost 1 base at V and 6 bases at J; junction bases unmatched: 3. Germline assignment: CDR1 LGHDT and CDR2 YNNKEL (reference sequence). The CDR3 sequence is 14 residues long. The DNA of the CDR3 is TGTGCCAGCAGCCAAGGACTAGCTGGCAATGAGCAGTTCTTC. Protein: CASSQGLAGNEQFF.

The rearrangement uses TRBV6-6 and TRBJ2-7; D gene ambiguous. Germline V CDR1 and CDR2: MNHNY, SVGAGI (reference sequence). This CDR3 has 15 residues. Trimming took off 5 bases at V and 0 bases at J, with 14 bases between the two ends. CDR3: CASSAGGRISYEQYF. CDR3 sequence (DNA): TGTGCCAGCAGTGCCGGTGGGCGGATCTCCTACGAGCAGTACTTC.

This rearrangement joins TRBV6-1 to TRBJ1-5; TRBD1 is a possible D gene (5 bases). CDR3 size: 19 residues. The V end was cut by 0 bases, the J end by 3 bases, with 21 bases between. Per the germline V gene, CDR1 is MNHNS and CDR2 is SASEGT. In DNA form, the CDR3 reads TGTGCCAGCAGTGAAGCGGGCCGAGGGGCAGCTAGCCCCAATCAGCCCCAGCATTTT. This translates into CASSEAGRGAASPNQPQHF.

The chain carries TRBV6-5 and TRBJ1-2; D is possibly TRBD1 (5 bases). Trimming shortened V by 5 bases and J by 7 bases, and 14 bases separated the two germline ends. The CDR3 contains 13 residues. Germline loops: CDR1 MNHEY, CDR2 SVGAGI. The CDR3 loop reads CASSTRGVRGYTF. The CDR3 nucleotides read TGTGCCAGCAGTACTCGGGGCGTCCGTGGCTACACCTTC.

The chain joins TRBV28 to TRBJ1-5; D gene uncertain. Germline V gives CDR1 MDHEN, CDR2 SYDVKM. The CDR3 length is 14 residues. V was clipped by 1 base and J by 6 bases, with 10 bases between them. The CDR3 here is CASSLYREGQPQHF. CDR3 DNA: TGTGCCAGCAGTTTATATCGCGAAGGTCAGCCCCAGCATTTT.

The chain couples TRBV25-1 to TRBJ2-2; D not resolved. Trimming cost V 6 bases and J 3 bases, with 5 bases left between them. This CDR3 has 12 amino acids. CDR1 and CDR2 (germline): MGHDK, SYGVNS. CDR3 in DNA: TGTGCCAGCAGATATTACACCGGGGAGCTGTTTTTT. It specifies CASRYYTGELFF.

The V and J genes are TRBV27 and TRBJ1-4; 8 nucleotides line up with TRBD1. V shed 5 bases and J 3 bases; nucleotides not matched to a gene: 5. In germline, CDR1 is MNHEY, CDR2 SMNVEV (reference sequence). The CDR3 loop spans 15 amino acids. CDR3 protein: CASSVTGGPNEKLFF. The CDR3 coding sequence is TGTGCCAGCAGTGTCACAGGGGGTCCTAATGAAAAACTGTTTTTT.

The chain links TRBV7-2 to TRBJ1-5; D remains ambiguous. The CDR3 spans 11 residues. Trimming removed 2 bases at V and 9 bases at J, with 5 bases between. Germline assignment: CDR1 SGHTA and CDR2 FQGNSA. Here the CDR3 reads CASSLNGPQHF. The CDR3, as DNA: TGTGCCAGCAGCTTAAACGGGCCCCAGCATTTT.

This chain connects TRBV11-1 to TRBJ2-1, with D hard to call. Germline-derived CDR1 and CDR2 are SGHAT and FQDESV (reference sequence). The ends were cut back, 2 bases at V and 3 bases at J, with 8 bases in the middle. The length of the CDR3 is 14 residues. CDR3 residues: CASSLSNLYNEQFF. The CDR3 DNA follows: TGTGCCAGCAGCTTATCTAACCTCTACAATGAGCAGTTCTTC.

J is TRBJ1-1 and V is TRBV28; no definite D call. The germline V gene encodes CDR1 MDHEN and CDR2 SYDVKM. V was clipped by 6 bases and J by 11 bases, with 16 bases between them. CDR3 size: 12 residues. The chain's CDR3 is CASSQGPSGAFF. The CDR3 DNA reads TGTGCCAGCAGCCAAGGGCCCTCCGGTGCTTTCTTT.

The genes are TRBV28 and TRBJ2-3; D call uncertain. The germline V and J ends were trimmed by 5 bases and 0 bases, with 9 bases remaining between them. In germline, CDR1 is MDHEN, CDR2 SYDVKM. The CDR3 extends over 14 amino acids. The CDR3 DNA sequence: TGTGCCAGCAGTGGAGTAACGAGCACAGATACGCAGTATTTT. Translation: CASSGVTSTDTQYF.

This chain uses TRBV5-4 with TRBJ2-1, with D hard to call. CDR3 length: 12 residues. V was clipped by 2 bases and J by 0 bases, with 0 bases between them. Germline-derived CDR1 and CDR2 are SGHNT and YYREEE (reference sequence). CDR3 nucleotides: TGTGCCAGCAGCTTCTCCTACAATGAGCAGTTCTTC. Its translation is CASSFSYNEQFF.

V and J are TRBV7-6 and TRBJ2-2; D tentatively reads TRBD1 or TRBD2 (5 bases each). Trimming took off 5 bases at V and 2 bases at J, with 12 bases between the two ends. Germline values: CDR1 SGHVS, CDR2 FNYEAQ. This CDR3 region has 15 residues. Written as DNA, the CDR3 is TGTGCCAGCAGCCCCCAGGGAGCCAACACCGGGGAGCTGTTTTTT. Translated: CASSPQGANTGELFF. Looking up the rest from reference TRBV7-6 and TRBJ2-2 gives the full variable domain: GAGVSQSPRYKVTKRGQDVALRCDPISGHVSLYWYRQALGQGPEFLTYFNYEAQQDKSGLPNDRFSAERPEGSISTLTIQRTEQRDSAMYRCASSPQGANTGELFFGEGSRLTVL.

The chain carries TRBV11-2 and TRBJ2-7; D may be TRBD1 or TRBD2 (5 bases each). Per germline, CDR1 SGHAT and CDR2 FQNNGV. The CDR3 spans 14 residues. With 8 bases removed from V and 3 bases from J, the gap between germline ends came to 17 bases. CDR3 protein: CASGGSPLIYEQYF. CDR3 nucleotides: TGTGCCAGCGGGGGTTCCCCTCTTATCTACGAGCAGTACTTC.

Note on this clone: At one end the junction does not follow the germline gene, possibly because of a read error. The V and J genes are TRBV12-3 or TRBV12-4 and TRBJ2-7; D possibly uses TRBD1 or TRBD2 (5 bases each). The CDR3 length is 11 residues. CDR3 bases: TGCGGGGCGGGCGAGTCCTACGAGCAGTACTTC. Translation: CGAGESYEQYF.

This chain uses TRBV30 with TRBJ1-1; D gene ambiguous. The CDR3 length is 12 residues. CDR1 GTSNPN and CDR2 SVGIG come from the germline V gene (reference sequence). V was pared by 1 base and J by 2 bases, with 5 bases between. The CDR3, as DNA: TGTGCCTGGAGTGCCAGCAACACTGAAGCTTTCTTT. As protein: CAWSASNTEAFF.

The chain employs TRBV5-5 and TRBJ2-7, with D perhaps matching TRBD2 (5 bases). The V gene lost 1 base and the J gene lost 2 bases, with 10 bases spanning the gap. There are 14 residues in the CDR3. Germline CDR1 and CDR2: SGHKS and YYEKEE (reference sequence). CDR3 in DNA: TGTGCCAGCAGCTTGTTGCCGGGGACCTACGAGCAGTACTTC. This codes for CASSLLPGTYEQYF. Using reference TRBV5-5 and TRBJ2-7 for the parts outside the CDR3, the full variable domain is DAGVTQSPTHLIKTRGQQVTLRCSPISGHKSVSWYQQVLGQGPQFIFQYYEKEERGRGNFPDRFSARQFPNYSSELNVNALLLGDSALYLCASSLLPGTYEQYFGPGTRLTVT.

This clone has a handful of counts. The chain combines TRBV6-5 with TRBJ1-6; TRBD1 is a possible D gene (5 bases). The CDR3 has 14 amino acids. V was pared by 4 bases and J by 6 bases, with 10 bases between. Germline lookup yields CDR1 MNHEY and CDR2 SVGAGI. The CDR3, as DNA: TGTGCCAGCAGTTTTCAGGGATCTAATTCACCCCTCCACTTT. It yields the protein CASSFQGSNSPLHF.

This clone showed up just a few times. CDR3 in DNA: TGTGCCAGCAGTTTGAGACCGAGGGGTCAGCCCCAGCATTTT. Translated: CASSLRPRGQPQHF. V gene TRBV6-5 combines with J gene TRBJ1-5, with a tentative D call TRBD1 (5 bases). Trimming took 4 bases from V and 6 from J, leaving 13 bases between them. Germline V gene lookup returns CDR1 MNHEY and CDR2 SVGAGI. The CDR3 is 14 amino acids.

V is TRBV10-2 and J is TRBJ2-5; 8 bases match TRBD2. V lost 7 bases, J lost 4 bases, and 14 bases stayed unmatched. The CDR3 is 16 residues long. Germline CDR1 WSHSY, CDR2 SAAADI. The CDR3 DNA is TGCGCCAGCAACCCAGCGGGAGCGAGGATGGGAGAGACCCAGTACTTC. Protein product: CASNPAGARMGETQYF.

The chain has TRBV7-2 and TRBJ2-6, with no clear D. Germline V gives CDR1 SGHTA, CDR2 FQGNSA. This CDR3 comprises 14 residues. Trimming left V 3 bases short and J 0 bases short, with 3 bases between. The DNA of the CDR3 is TGTGCCAGCAGCTTGAGCTCTGGGGCCAACGTCCTGACTTTC. Protein: CASSLSSGANVLTF.

The chain combines TRBV5-1 with TRBJ2-1; 7 bases are shared with TRBD2. Unmatched junction bases numbered 7, after V lost 4 bases and J lost 9 bases. Germline V gives CDR1 SGHRS, CDR2 YFSETQ. CDR3 length: 13 residues. CDR3 DNA: TGCGCCAGCAGCGAGGGAGGGATCGGTGAGCAGTTCTTC. Protein sequence: CASSEGGIGEQFF.

The gene calls are TRBV3-1 (or the pseudogene TRBV3-2) and TRBJ1-4; a possible D gene is TRBD1 (5 bases). There are 14 residues in the CDR3. Trimming cost V 1 base and J 11 bases, with 14 bases left between them. From germline, CDR1 is LGHDT and CDR2 YNNKEL (reference sequence). The CDR3 here is CASSQVVGGVKLFF. The CDR3 nucleotides are TGTGCCAGCAGCCAAGTGGTCGGGGGGGTCAAACTGTTTTTT.

The chain uses TRBV19 and TRBJ2-2; D is possibly TRBD1 or TRBD2 (5 bases each). CDR3 length: 14 residues. The germline CDR1 and CDR2 sequences are LNHDA and SQIVND (reference sequence). The V and J ends lost 6 bases and 4 bases respectively, with 12 bases between them. The DNA of the CDR3 is TGTGCCAGTAGCTCGGGACCCTTCACCGGGGAGCTGTTTTTT. Its translation is CASSSGPFTGELFF.

The gene calls are TRBV7-8 and TRBJ2-7; 7 nucleotides agree with TRBD2. With 5 bases clipped from V and 2 bases from J, the junction kept 9 bases outside the gene matches. Germline loops: CDR1 SGHVS, CDR2 FQNEAQ. The CDR3 runs to 15 residues. CDR3 amino acids: CASSPSRAGAYEQYF. The CDR3 bases are TGTGCCAGCAGCCCCTCTCGGGCGGGGGCCTACGAGCAGTACTTC.

The chain carries TRBV28 and TRBJ1-1, with TRBD1 matching over 8 bases. Germline-derived CDR1 and CDR2 are MDHEN and SYDVKM. The CDR3 spans 16 residues. With 6 bases clipped from V and 2 bases from J, the junction kept 11 bases outside the gene matches. This CDR3 reads CASSLVQGAGNTEAFF. The CDR3 DNA is TGTGCCAGCAGCCTTGTTCAGGGGGCAGGTAACACTGAAGCTTTCTTT.